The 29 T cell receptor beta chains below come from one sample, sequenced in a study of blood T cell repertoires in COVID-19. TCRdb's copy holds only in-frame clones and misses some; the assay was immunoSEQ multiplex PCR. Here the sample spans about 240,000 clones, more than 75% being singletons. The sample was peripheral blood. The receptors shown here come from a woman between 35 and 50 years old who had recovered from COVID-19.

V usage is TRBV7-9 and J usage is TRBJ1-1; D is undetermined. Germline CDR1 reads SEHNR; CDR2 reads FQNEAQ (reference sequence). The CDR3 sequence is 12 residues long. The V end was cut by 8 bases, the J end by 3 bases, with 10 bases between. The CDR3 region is CASSRGYTEAFF. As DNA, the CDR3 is TGTGCCAGCTCAAGAGGTTACACTGAAGCTTTCTTT.

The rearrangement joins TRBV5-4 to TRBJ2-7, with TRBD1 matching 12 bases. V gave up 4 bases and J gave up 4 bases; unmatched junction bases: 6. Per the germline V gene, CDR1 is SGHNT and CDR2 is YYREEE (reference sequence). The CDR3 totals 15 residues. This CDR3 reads CASSPGTGGEYEQYF. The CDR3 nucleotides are TGTGCCAGCAGCCCCGGGACAGGGGGCGAGTACGAGCAGTACTTC.

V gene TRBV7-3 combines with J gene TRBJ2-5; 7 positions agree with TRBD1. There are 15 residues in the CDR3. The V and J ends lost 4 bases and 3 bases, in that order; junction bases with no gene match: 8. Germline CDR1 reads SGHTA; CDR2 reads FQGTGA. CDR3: CASSSTPGTEETQYF. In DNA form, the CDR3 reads TGTGCCAGCAGCTCCACCCCCGGGACAGAAGAGACCCAGTACTTC.

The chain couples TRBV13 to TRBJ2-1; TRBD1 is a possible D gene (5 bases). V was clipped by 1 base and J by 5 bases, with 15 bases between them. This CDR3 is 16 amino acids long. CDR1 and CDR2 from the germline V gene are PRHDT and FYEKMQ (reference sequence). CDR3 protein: CASSLVAGPLHNEQFF. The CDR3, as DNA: TGTGCCAGCAGCTTAGTCGCAGGGCCTTTACACAATGAGCAGTTCTTC.

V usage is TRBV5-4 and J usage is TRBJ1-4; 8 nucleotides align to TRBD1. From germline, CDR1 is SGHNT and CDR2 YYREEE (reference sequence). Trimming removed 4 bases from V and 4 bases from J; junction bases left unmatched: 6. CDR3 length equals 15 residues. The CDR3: CASSLSTGVNEKLFF. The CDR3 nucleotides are TGTGCCAGCAGCCTCTCGACAGGGGTTAATGAAAAACTGTTTTTT.

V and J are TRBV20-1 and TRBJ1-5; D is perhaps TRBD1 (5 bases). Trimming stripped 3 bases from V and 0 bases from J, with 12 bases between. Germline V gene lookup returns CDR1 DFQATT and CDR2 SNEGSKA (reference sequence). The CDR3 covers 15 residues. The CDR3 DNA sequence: TGCAGTGCTAGTAGGGGTCAAATTAGCAATCAGCCCCAGCATTTT. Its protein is CSASRGQISNQPQHF.

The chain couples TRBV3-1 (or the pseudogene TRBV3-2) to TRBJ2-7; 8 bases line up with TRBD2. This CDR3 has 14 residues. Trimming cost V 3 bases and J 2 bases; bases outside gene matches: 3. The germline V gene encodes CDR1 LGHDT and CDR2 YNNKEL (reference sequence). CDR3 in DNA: TGTGCCAGCAGCCAGGGCGGGAGGACCTACGAGCAGTACTTC. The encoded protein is CASSQGGRTYEQYF.

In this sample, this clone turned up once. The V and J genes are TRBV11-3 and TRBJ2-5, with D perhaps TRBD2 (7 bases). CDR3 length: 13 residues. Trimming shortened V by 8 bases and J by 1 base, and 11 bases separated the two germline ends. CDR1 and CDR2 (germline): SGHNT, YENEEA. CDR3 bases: TGTGCCAGCTCAGGGGAGGGCCAAGAGACCCAGTACTTC. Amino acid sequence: CASSGEGQETQYF.

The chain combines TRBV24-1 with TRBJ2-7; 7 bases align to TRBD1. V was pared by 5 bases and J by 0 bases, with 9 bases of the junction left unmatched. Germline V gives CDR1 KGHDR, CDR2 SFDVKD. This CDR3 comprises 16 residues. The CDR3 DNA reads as TGTGCCACCAGTGCCATTGGGGACAGAAGCTCCTACGAGCAGTACGTC. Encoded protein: CATSAIGDRSSYEQYV.

CDR3 bases: TGTGCCATCAGTCCGGGACAGGGGAACACTGAAGCTTTCTTT. The encoded protein is CAISPGQGNTEAFF. The chain combines TRBV10-3 with TRBJ1-1; 9 positions match TRBD1. The length of the CDR3 is 14 residues. Germline CDR1 is ENHRY and CDR2 is SYGVKD. V lost 5 bases, J lost 1 base, and 2 bases stayed unmatched.

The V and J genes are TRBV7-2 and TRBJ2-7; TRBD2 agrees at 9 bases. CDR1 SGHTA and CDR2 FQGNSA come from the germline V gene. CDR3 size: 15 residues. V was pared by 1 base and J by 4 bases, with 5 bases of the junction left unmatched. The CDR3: CASSLGAGGPYEQYF. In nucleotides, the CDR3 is TGTGCCAGCAGCTTAGGGGCGGGAGGGCCGTACGAGCAGTACTTC.

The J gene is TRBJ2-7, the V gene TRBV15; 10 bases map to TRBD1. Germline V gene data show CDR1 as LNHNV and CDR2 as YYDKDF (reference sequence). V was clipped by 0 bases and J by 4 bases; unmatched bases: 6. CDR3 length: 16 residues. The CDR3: CATSRDRGQGDYEQYF. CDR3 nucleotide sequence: TGTGCCACCAGCAGAGATCGAGGACAGGGGGATTACGAGCAGTACTTC. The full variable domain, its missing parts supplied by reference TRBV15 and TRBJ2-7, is DAMVIQNPRYQVTQFGKPVTLSCSQTLNHNVMYWYQQKSSQAPKLLFHYYDKDFNNEADTPDNFQSRRPNTSFCFLDIRSPGLGDTAMYLCATSRDRGQGDYEQYFGPGTRLTVT.

This chain's CDR3 is CASGRGWTQYF. CDR3 sequence (DNA): TGTGCCAGTGGGAGGGGTTGGACGCAGTATTTT. The V gene is TRBV19, the J gene TRBJ2-3; 7 bases are a match to TRBD2. Germline V lookup: CDR1 LNHDA, CDR2 SQIVND (reference sequence). The CDR3 extends over 11 amino acids. The ends lost 8 bases at V and 9 bases at J; junction bases unmatched: 5. Supplemented by reference TRBV19 and TRBJ2-3, the full variable domain reads DGGITQSPKYLFRKEGQNVTLSCEQNLNHDAMYWYRQDPGQGLRLIYYSQIVNDFQKGDIAEGYSVSREKKESFPLTVTSAQKNPTAFYLCASGRGWTQYFGPGTRLTVL.

The DNA of the CDR3 is TGTGCCAGCAGCGTAGGGTCCAGCGGAGGGTTCGAGCAGTACTTC. Translating it yields CASSVGSSGGFEQYF. The V call is TRBV9, the J call TRBJ2-7; the D gene is possibly TRBD2 (6 bases). The ends were cut back, 0 bases at V and 6 bases at J, with 16 bases in the middle. Germline assignment: CDR1 SGDLS and CDR2 YYNGEE. This CDR3 region has 15 residues.

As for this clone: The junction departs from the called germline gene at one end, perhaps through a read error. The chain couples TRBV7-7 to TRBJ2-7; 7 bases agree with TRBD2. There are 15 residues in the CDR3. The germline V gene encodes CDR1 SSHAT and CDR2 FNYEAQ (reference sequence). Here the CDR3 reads CASSLEASGTYEQYF. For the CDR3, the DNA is TGTGCTAGCAGCTTAGAGGCTAGCGGCACCTACGAGCAGTACTTC. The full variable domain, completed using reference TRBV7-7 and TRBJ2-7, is GAGVSQSPRYKVTKRGQDVTLRCDPISSHATLYWYQQALGQGPEFLTYFNYEAQPDKSGLPSDRFSAERPEGSISTLTIQRTEQRDSAMYRCASSLEASGTYEQYFGPGTRLTVT.

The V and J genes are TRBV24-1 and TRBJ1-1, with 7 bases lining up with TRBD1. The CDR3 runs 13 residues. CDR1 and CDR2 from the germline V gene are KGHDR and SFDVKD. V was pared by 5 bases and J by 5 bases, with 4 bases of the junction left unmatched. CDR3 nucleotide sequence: TGTGCCACCAGTGCGGCAGGGGGTACTGAAGCTTTCTTT. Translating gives CATSAAGGTEAFF.

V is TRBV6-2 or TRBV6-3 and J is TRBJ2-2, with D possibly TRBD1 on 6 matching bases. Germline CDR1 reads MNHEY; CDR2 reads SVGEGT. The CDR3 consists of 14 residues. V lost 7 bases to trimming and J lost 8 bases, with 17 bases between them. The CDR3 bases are TGTGCCAGCACCCCTTCGGCAGGGGTAGGGGAGCTGTTTTTT. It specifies CASTPSAGVGELFF.

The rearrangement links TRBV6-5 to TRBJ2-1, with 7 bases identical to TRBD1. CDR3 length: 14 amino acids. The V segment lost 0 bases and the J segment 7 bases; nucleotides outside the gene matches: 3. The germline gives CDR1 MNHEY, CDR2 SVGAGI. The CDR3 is CASSYSGRGNEQFF. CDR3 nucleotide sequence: TGTGCCAGCAGTTACTCGGGCAGGGGGAATGAGCAGTTCTTC.

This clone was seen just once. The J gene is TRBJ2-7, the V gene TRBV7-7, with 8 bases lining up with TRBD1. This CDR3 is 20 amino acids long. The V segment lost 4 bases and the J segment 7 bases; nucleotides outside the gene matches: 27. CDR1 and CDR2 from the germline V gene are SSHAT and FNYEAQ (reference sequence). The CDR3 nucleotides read TGTGCCAGCAGCTCTTCCTTGGGGCCCCCCCCGGGACAGGACTCCGGGGAGCAGTACGTC. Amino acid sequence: CASSSSLGPPPGQDSGEQYV.

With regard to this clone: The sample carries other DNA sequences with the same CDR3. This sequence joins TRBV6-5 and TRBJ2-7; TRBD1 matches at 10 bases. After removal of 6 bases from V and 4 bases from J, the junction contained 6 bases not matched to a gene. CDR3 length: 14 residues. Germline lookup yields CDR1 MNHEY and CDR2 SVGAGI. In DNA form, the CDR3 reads TGTGCCAGCAGCGCGGGGACAGGGGTTTACGAGCAGTACTTC. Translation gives CASSAGTGVYEQYF.

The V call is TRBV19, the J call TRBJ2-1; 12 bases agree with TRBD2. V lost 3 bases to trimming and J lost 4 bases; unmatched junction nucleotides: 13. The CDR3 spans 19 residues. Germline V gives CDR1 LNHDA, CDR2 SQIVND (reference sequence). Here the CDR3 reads CASSMGLAGGTILYNEQFF. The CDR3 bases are TGTGCCAGTAGTATGGGGCTAGCGGGAGGGACTATCCTTTACAATGAGCAGTTCTTC. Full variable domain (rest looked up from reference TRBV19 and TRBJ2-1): DGGITQSPKYLFRKEGQNVTLSCEQNLNHDAMYWYRQDPGQGLRLIYYSQIVNDFQKGDIAEGYSVSREKKESFPLTVTSAQKNPTAFYLCASSMGLAGGTILYNEQFFGPGTRLTVL.

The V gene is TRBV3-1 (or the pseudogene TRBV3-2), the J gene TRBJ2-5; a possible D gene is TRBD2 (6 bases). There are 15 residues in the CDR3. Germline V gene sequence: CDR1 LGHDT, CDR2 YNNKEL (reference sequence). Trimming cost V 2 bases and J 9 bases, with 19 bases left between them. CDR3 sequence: CASSQNTGLLGAQYF. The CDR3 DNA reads TGTGCCAGCAGCCAAAATACGGGACTCTTAGGGGCCCAGTACTTC.

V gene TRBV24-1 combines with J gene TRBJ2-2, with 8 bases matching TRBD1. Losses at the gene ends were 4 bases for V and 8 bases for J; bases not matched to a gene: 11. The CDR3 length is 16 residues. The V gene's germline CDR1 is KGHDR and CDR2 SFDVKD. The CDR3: CATSDPAGGESGELFF. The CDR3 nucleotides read TGTGCCACCAGTGACCCCGCAGGGGGCGAGTCGGGGGAGCTGTTTTTT.

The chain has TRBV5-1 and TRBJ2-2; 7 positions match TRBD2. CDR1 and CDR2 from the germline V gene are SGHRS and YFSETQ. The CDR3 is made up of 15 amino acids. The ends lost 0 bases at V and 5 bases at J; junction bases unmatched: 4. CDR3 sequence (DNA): TGCGCCAGCAGCTTGGTGCAGGGAGGGACCGGGGAGCTGTTTTTT. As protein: CASSLVQGGTGELFF.

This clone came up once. The CDR3 coding sequence is TGTGCCAGCTCACCACGGGCAGGGGGCAATCAGCCCCAGCATTTT. It yields the protein CASSPRAGGNQPQHF. The chain uses TRBV18 and TRBJ1-5; perhaps TRBD1 as D (6 bases). The V and J ends lost 1 base and 2 bases respectively, with 9 bases between them. The germline CDR1 and CDR2 sequences are KGHSH and LQKENI. There are 15 residues in the CDR3.

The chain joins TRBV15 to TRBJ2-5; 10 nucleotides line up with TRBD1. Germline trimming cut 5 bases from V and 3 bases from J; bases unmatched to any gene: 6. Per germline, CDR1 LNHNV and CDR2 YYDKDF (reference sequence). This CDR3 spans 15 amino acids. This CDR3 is CATSGGQGGEETQYF. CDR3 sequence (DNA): TGTGCCACCAGCGGAGGACAGGGGGGGGAAGAGACCCAGTACTTC.

CDR3 amino acids: CASSQVGQGLGGYTF. The DNA for the CDR3 is TGCGCCAGCAGCCAAGTGGGACAGGGTTTGGGTGGCTACACCTTC. This chain uses TRBV4-1 with TRBJ1-2; 9 bases agree with TRBD1. V lost 1 base, J lost 7 bases, and 7 bases stayed unmatched. This CDR3 contains 15 residues. Per germline, CDR1 MGHRA and CDR2 YSYEKL.

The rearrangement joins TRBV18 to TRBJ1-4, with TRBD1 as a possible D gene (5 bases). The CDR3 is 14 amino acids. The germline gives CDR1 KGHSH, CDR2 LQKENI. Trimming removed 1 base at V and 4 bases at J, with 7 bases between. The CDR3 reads CASSPRQGNEKLFF. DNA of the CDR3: TGTGCCAGCTCACCACGGCAGGGTAATGAAAAACTGTTTTTT.

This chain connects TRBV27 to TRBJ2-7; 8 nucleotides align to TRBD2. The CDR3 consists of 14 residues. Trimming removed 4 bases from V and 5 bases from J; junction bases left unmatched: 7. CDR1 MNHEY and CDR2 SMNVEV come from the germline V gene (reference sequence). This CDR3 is CASSSGTSYDEQYF. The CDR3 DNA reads TGTGCCAGCAGTTCCGGGACTAGTTATGACGAGCAGTACTTC.